This is a list of T cell receptor beta chains from one sample in a study of spatial heterogeneity in lung cancer. From the 5' RACE reads, TCRdb called clonotypes with MiXCR, one entry per CDR3 protein. Of 5,200 or so distinct CDR3 sequences listed, about 8% are singletons. Sequencing was performed on lung tumor tissue, taken at surgery. Receptor source: a female donor with early-stage non-small cell lung cancer. Each CDR3 is given with its conserved first and last residue. The order of the fields is V gene, J gene, clone size, D gene, CDR3 DNA, CDR3 protein. A D gene is named only where the DNA matches it firmly. Expanded clones are given a class, and other clones once, few, many or no size at all.

>TRBV11-3|TRBJ2-3|medium-sized|TRBD2
TGTGCCAGCAGCCGACTAGCGGGGAGGGGCACAGATACGCAGTATTTT
CASSRLAGRGTDTQYF
>TRBV5-1|TRBJ2-3|.|.
TGCGCCAGCAGCTTCCACCAAGCGGCAGATACGCAGTATTTT
CASSFHQAADTQYF
>TRBV18|TRBJ1-2|.|TRBD1
TGTGCCAGCTCACCGGCGGGACAGGCTAACTATGGCTACACCTTC
CASSPAGQANYGYTF
>TRBV12-3/TRBV12-4|TRBJ1-5|.|.
TGTGCCAGCAGTTTAGCGCTTGAGGGACAGCCCCAGCATTTT
CASSLALEGQPQHF
>TRBV27|TRBJ2-1|medium-sized|TRBD2
TGTGCCAGCAGAGCGGTGGCGGGAGGCACCAATGAGCAGTTCTTC
CASRAVAGGTNEQFF
>TRBV29-1|TRBJ2-5|medium-sized|TRBD1
TGCAGCGTTATTATGGACAGGAGACAAGAGACCCAGTACTTC
CSVIMDRRQETQYF
>TRBV10-3|TRBJ1-6|few|.
TGTGCCATCAGTGATGGGGGAGACCCCCTCCACTTT
CAISDGGDPLHF
>TRBV14|TRBJ2-7|medium-sized|TRBD2
TGTGCCAGCAGCCAAGATTGGAGCGGGAGGACCGAGCAGTACTTC
CASSQDWSGRTEQYF
>TRBV5-1|TRBJ2-5|large|TRBD1
TGCGCCAGCAGCTCGGGACAGGGGAAGGAGACCCAGTACTTC
CASSSGQGKETQYF
>TRBV18|TRBJ1-4|few|.
TGTGCCAGCTCACGCCTCCAGGGCCTTCTTGAAAAACTGTTTTTT
CASSRLQGLLEKLFF
>TRBV6-2/TRBV6-3|TRBJ2-2|medium-sized|.
TGTGCCAGCAGTTCACAGGGAGCCGGGGAGCTGTTTTTT
CASSSQGAGELFF
>TRBV2|TRBJ2-7|many|.
TGTGCCAGCATGGGGGGATCGGGCCCCTACGAGCAGTACTTC
CASMGGSGPYEQYF
>TRBV6-1|TRBJ1-5|many|.
TGTGCCAGCATCAGGGGTTGGGATAGCAATCAGCCCCAGCATTTT
CASIRGWDSNQPQHF
>TRBV20-1|TRBJ1-2|many|.
TGCAGTGCTGAGACAGCGCTCTATGGCTACACCTTC
CSAETALYGYTF
>TRBV27|TRBJ2-7|medium-sized|.
TGTGCCAGCAGCCTGTCAGAGGGAGTTGGCGAGCAGTACTTC
CASSLSEGVGEQYF
>TRBV5-5|TRBJ2-5|.|.
TGTGCCAGCAGCATGACTGGACAAGAGACCCAGTACTTC
CASSMTGQETQYF
>TRBV18|TRBJ1-2|medium-sized|TRBD1
TGTGCCAGCTCACCAGAACAGGGGATCCTCTATGGCTACACCTTC
CASSPEQGILYGYTF
>TRBV29-1|TRBJ2-5|few|.
TGCAGCGCCCCAGTAGGCAGGGGGGACTACCAAGAGACCCAGTACTTC
CSAPVGRGDYQETQYF
>TRBV20-1|TRBJ1-2|many|.
TGCAGTGCTAGAGATCCGGCAGCTACGATTTATAACTATGGCTACACCTTC
CSARDPAATIYNYGYTF
>TRBV7-8|TRBJ1-1|many|.
TGTGCCAGCAGCTTAGGTTCTGTAACTGAAGCTTTCTTT
CASSLGSVTEAFF
>TRBV9|TRBJ2-2|many|TRBD2
TGTGCCAGCAGCAAGGGACTAGCGGAGACGGTGTACGGGGAGCTGTTTTTT
CASSKGLAETVYGELFF
>TRBV7-6|TRBJ2-1|many|.
TGTGCCAGCAGCGGGAGTCCCTACAATGAGCAGTTCTTC
CASSGSPYNEQFF
>TRBV10-3|TRBJ1-2|many|TRBD1
TGTGCCTACAGGATCAGCGGGACAGGGGGCGCGGCTGGCTACACCTTC
CAYRISGTGGAAGYTF
>TRBV19|TRBJ1-1|.|.
TGTGCCAGTAGTATATCGGTGTTTGAAGCTTTCTTT
CASSISVFEAFF
>TRBV10-3|TRBJ2-3|many|.
TGTGCCATCAGTCCGCATGGGGGTGATACGCAGTATTTT
CAISPHGGDTQYF
>TRBV9|TRBJ2-2|.|.
TGTGCCAGCAGCGACAATAATCAAATACAGGGCGTCGGGGAGCTGTTTTTT
CASSDNNQIQGVGELFF
>TRBV5-4|TRBJ1-4|medium-sized|.
TGTGCCAGCAGCTCTGGACGGGGTAATGAAAAACTGTTTTTT
CASSSGRGNEKLFF
>TRBV11-3|TRBJ2-1|medium-sized|TRBD1
TGTGCCAGCAGCTCCGGACAGGGGTCCTACAATGAGCAGTTCTTC
CASSSGQGSYNEQFF
>TRBV12-3/TRBV12-4|TRBJ2-3|many|.
TGTGCCAGCAGTTTAGCGGTACCCACAGATACGCAGTATTTT
CASSLAVPTDTQYF
>TRBV4-3|TRBJ2-3|many|.
TGCGCCAGCAGCCTTGGGGGTTCTAGCACAGATACGCAGTATTTT
CASSLGGSSTDTQYF
>TRBV5-1|TRBJ1-1|medium-sized|.
TGCGCCAGCAGCCAGGCTGGAATGCACACTGAAGCTTTCTTT
CASSQAGMHTEAFF
>TRBV6-2/TRBV6-3|TRBJ2-3|medium-sized|.
TGTGCCAGCAGTTACGGCGCCGGCACAGATACGCAGTATTTT
CASSYGAGTDTQYF
>TRBV10-3|TRBJ1-1|.|.
TGTGCCATCAGCGGTACAGGGCTCGATGAAGCTTTCTTT
CAISGTGLDEAFF
>TRBV14|TRBJ2-1|many|TRBD2
TGTGCCAGCAGCTCACTGGGGGGGTACAATGAGCAGTTCTTC
CASSSLGGYNEQFF
>TRBV9|TRBJ1-6|.|.
TGTGCCAGCAGCGTGGGGCTAGAAAATTCACCCCTCCACTTT
CASSVGLENSPLHF
>TRBV6-5|TRBJ2-7|medium-sized|.
TGTGCCAGCAGACTTGGGGGAGGAGGCTACGAGCAGTACTTC
CASRLGGGGYEQYF
>TRBV9|TRBJ2-5|many|.
TGTGCCAGCAGCGCGGGTGAAGGAATGGTGGAGACCCAGTACTTC
CASSAGEGMVETQYF
>TRBV5-6|TRBJ2-3|.|.
TGTGCCAGCAGCTTCGGACTTTCCACAGATACGCAGTATTTT
CASSFGLSTDTQYF
>TRBV27|TRBJ2-7|medium-sized|TRBD2
TGTGCCAGCAGTTTGGGGACTAGCGGAGACGAGCAGTACTTC
CASSLGTSGDEQYF
>TRBV2|TRBJ1-4|few|.
TGTGCCAGCAGTGCCTCGACAGGTCTTAATGAAAAACTGTTTTTT
CASSASTGLNEKLFF
>TRBV6-5|TRBJ2-3|medium-sized|.
TGTGCCAGCAGTTTGACAGTGAGCACAGATACGCAGTATTTT
CASSLTVSTDTQYF
>TRBV10-2|TRBJ1-1|many|TRBD1
TGCGCCAGCTTCGGGACAGGGCAACTTGAAGCTTTCTTT
CASFGTGQLEAFF
>TRBV6-6|TRBJ2-1|many|TRBD2
TGTGCCAGCAGTCGGGAGGGAACCTACAATGAGCAGTTCTTC
CASSREGTYNEQFF
>TRBV5-6|TRBJ2-7|few|TRBD1
TGTGCCAGCAGCTCCGGGACAGGGGGCTATGGGTGGCAGTACTTC
CASSSGTGGYGWQYF
>TRBV4-3|TRBJ1-3|many|.
TGCGCCAGCAGCCAAGATGGGGGGGACTCTGGAAACACCATATATTTT
CASSQDGGDSGNTIYF
>TRBV30|TRBJ1-3|many|.
TGTGCCTGGAGTGCGGGGTCTGGAAACACCATATATTTT
CAWSAGSGNTIYF
>TRBV7-6|TRBJ2-1|medium-sized|.
TGTGCCAGCAGCTTAGTTAGTCTGTCCTACAATGAGCAGTTCTTC
CASSLVSLSYNEQFF
>TRBV6-1|TRBJ1-1|many|.
TGTGCCAGCAGTGAAGGGGGGGTTACTGAAGCTTTCTTT
CASSEGGVTEAFF
>TRBV6-2/TRBV6-3|TRBJ2-1|once|TRBD2
TGTGCCAGCAGTACCGATAGCGGGGGGGTAATCTTC
CASSTDSGGVIF
>TRBV20-1|TRBJ2-5|.|TRBD1
TGCAGTTCTAGTCCGGGACAGGGGCGCTACGAGACCCAGTACTTC
CSSSPGQGRYETQYF
>TRBV29-1|TRBJ2-3|few|TRBD1
TGCAGCGGGGCTGGACAGGCCGACACGCAGTATTTT
CSGAGQADTQYF